This T cell receptor beta chain comes out of a study of blood T cell repertoires in COVID-19. In the authors' workflow: The authors estimated nucleated cell counts from reference gene primer amplification. This table comes from immunoSEQ multiplex PCR, and its TCRdb copy is limited to in-frame clones, with some not included. The V and J calls and the clone size are those of that table, but D and trimming were determined from the DNA. The sample consists of approximately 230,000 clones, just over 85% of them appearing once. Germline V gene lookup returns CDR1 MNHEY and CDR2 SVGAGI. J gave up 3 bases and V 2 bases, and 5 bases lay outside the gene matches. The CDR3 runs 15 residues.

The chain uses TRBV6-5 and TRBJ2-7; 9 nucleotides line up with TRBD1. The sequence was obtained from a man aged 80 or over with acute or convalescent COVID-19. Sequencing was carried out using peripheral blood. The CDR3 spells CASSYAVTGGYEQYF. Written as DNA, the CDR3 is TGTGCCAGCAGTTACGCGGTGACAGGGGGCTACGAGCAGTACTTC.